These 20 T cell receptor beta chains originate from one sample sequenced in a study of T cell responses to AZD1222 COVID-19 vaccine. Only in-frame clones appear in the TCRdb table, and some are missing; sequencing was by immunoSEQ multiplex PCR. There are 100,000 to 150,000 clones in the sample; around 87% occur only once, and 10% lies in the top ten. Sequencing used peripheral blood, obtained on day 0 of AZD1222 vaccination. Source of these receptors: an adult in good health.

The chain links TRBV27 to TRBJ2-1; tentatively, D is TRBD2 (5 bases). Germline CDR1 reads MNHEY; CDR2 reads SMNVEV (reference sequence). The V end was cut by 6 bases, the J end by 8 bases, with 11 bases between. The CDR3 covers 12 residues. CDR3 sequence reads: CASRTVGDEQFF. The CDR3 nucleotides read TGTGCCAGCAGGACCGTCGGGGATGAGCAGTTCTTC.

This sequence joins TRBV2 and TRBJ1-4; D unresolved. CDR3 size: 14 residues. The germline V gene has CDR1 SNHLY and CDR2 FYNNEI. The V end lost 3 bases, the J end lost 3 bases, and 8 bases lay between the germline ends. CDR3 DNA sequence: TGTGCCAGCAGTGACTGGGAAGCTAATGAAAAACTGTTTTTT. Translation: CASSDWEANEKLFF.

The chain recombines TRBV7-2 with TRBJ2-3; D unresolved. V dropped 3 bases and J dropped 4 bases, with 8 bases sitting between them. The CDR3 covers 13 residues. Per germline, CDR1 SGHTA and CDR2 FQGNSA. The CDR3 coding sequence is TGTGCCAGCAGCTTCCGAGGCCCAGATACGCAGTATTTT. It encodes CASSFRGPDTQYF.

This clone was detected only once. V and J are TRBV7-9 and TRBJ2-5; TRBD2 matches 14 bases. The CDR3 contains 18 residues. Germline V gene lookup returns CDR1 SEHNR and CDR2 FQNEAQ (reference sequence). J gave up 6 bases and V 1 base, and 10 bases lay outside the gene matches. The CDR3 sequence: CASSLELGLAGAEKTQYF. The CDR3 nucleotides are TGTGCCAGCAGCTTAGAGTTGGGACTAGCGGGAGCTGAGAAGACCCAGTACTTC.

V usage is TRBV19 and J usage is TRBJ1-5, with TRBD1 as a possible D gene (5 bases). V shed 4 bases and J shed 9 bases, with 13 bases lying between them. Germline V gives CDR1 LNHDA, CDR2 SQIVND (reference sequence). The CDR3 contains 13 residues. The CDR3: CASSTDRARPQHF. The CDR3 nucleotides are TGTGCCAGTAGTACTGACAGAGCACGGCCCCAGCATTTT.

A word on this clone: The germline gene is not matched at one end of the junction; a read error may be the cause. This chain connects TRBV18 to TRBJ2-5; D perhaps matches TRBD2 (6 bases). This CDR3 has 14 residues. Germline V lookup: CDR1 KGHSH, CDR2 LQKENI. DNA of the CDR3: TGTGCCGGCTCACCGATGGAGGGCCAAGAGACCCAGTACTTC. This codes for CAGSPMEGQETQYF.

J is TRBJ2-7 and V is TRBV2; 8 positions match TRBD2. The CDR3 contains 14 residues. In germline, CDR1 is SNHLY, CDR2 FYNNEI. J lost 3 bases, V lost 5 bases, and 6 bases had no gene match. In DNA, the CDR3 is TGTGCCAGCAGTCGGACGGGAGGGAGCTACGAGCAGTACTTC. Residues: CASSRTGGSYEQYF. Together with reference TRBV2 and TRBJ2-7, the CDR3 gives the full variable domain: EPEVTQTPSHQVTQMGQEVILRCVPISNHLYFYWYRQILGQKVEFLVSFYNNEISEKSEIFDDQFSVERPDGSNFTLKIRSTKLEDSAMYFCASSRTGGSYEQYFGPGTRLTVT.

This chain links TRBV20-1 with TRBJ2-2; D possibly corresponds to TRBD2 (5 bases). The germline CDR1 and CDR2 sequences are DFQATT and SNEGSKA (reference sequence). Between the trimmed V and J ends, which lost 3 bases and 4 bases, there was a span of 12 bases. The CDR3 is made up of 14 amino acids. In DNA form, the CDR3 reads TGCAGTGCTAGTCGGGTCGGAGGCACCGGGGAGCTGTTTTTT. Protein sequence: CSASRVGGTGELFF.

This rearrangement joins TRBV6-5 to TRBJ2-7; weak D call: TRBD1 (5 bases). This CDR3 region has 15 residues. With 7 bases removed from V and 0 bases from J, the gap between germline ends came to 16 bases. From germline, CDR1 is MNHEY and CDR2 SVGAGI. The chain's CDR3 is CASTSARALSYEQYF. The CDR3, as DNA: TGTGCCAGCACCTCGGCCAGGGCCCTCTCCTACGAGCAGTACTTC.

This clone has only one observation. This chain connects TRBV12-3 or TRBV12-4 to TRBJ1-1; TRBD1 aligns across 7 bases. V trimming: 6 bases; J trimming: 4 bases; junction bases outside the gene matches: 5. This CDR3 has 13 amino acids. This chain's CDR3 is CASRKQGRTEAFF. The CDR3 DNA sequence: TGTGCCAGCAGGAAACAGGGGCGCACTGAAGCTTTCTTT.

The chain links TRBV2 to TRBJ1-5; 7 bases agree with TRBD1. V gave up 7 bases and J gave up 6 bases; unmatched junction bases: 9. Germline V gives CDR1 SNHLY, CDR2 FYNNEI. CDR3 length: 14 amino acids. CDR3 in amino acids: CASTGVGGAQPQHF. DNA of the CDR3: TGTGCCAGCACGGGGGTAGGGGGCGCTCAGCCCCAGCATTTT.

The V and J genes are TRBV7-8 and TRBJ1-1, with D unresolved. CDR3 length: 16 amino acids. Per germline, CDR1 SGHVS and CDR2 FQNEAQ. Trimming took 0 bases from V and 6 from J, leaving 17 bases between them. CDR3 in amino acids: CASSLARVFSWAEAFF. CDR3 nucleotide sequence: TGTGCCAGCAGCTTAGCGCGCGTCTTTTCCTGGGCTGAAGCTTTCTTT.

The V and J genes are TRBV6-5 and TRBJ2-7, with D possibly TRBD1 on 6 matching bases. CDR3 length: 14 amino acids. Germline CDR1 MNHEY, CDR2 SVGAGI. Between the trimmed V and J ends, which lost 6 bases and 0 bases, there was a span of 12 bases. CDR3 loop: CASRDRPSSYEQYF. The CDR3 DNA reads TGTGCCAGCAGGGACAGACCTTCCTCCTACGAGCAGTACTTC.

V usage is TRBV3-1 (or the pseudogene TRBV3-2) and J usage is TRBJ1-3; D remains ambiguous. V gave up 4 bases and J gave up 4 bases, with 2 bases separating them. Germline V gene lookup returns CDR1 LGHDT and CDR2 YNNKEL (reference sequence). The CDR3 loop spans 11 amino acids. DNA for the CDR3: TGTGCCAGCAGCCCCGGAAACACCATATATTTT. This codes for CASSPGNTIYF.

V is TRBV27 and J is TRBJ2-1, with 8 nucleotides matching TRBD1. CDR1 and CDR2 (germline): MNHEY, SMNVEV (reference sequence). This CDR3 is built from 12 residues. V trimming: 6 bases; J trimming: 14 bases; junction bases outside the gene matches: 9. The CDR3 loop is CASRKDRVDEFF. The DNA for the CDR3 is TGTGCCAGCAGAAAGGACAGGGTAGATGAGTTCTTC.

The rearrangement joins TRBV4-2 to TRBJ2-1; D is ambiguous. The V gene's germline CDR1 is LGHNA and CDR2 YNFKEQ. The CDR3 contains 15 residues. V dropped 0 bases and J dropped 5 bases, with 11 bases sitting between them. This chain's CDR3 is CASSQEAFIDNEQFF. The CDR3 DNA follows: TGTGCCAGCAGCCAAGAAGCATTTATAGACAATGAGCAGTTCTTC.

CDR3 protein: CASSLFRLNNEQFF. The DNA for the CDR3 is TGTGCCAGCAGCTTATTTCGCTTAAACAATGAGCAGTTCTTC. This rearrangement joins TRBV7-2 to TRBJ2-1; D is unresolved. The germline gives CDR1 SGHTA, CDR2 FQGNSA. The CDR3 has 14 amino acids. The V end was cut by 2 bases, the J end by 5 bases, with 10 bases between.

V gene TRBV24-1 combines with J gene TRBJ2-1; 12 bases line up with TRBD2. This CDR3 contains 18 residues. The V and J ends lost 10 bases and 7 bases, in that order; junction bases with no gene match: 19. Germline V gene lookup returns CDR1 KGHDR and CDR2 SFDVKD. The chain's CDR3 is CATAGGTSGSAAGNEQFF. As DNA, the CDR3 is TGTGCCACAGCGGGCGGGACTAGCGGGTCCGCAGCAGGGAATGAGCAGTTCTTC.

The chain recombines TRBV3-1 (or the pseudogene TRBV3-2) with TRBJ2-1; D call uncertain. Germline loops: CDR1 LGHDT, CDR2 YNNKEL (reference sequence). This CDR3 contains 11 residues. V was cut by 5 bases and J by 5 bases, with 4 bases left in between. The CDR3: CASSSNNEQFF. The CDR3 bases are TGTGCCAGCAGCTCTAACAATGAGCAGTTCTTC.

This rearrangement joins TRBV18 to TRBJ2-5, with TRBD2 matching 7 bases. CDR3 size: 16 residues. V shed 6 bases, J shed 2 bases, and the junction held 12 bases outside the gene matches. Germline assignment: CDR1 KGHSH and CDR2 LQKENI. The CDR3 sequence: CASSPRSTSDQETQYF. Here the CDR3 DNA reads TGTGCCAGCTCTCCCCGGTCAACTAGCGATCAAGAGACCCAGTACTTC.